This record covers a single T cell receptor (beta chain). Its specificity is unknown. The germline gives CDR1 SNHLY, CDR2 FYNNEI. The J segment lost 3 bases and the V segment lost 3 bases, leaving 6 bases of the junction unmatched. This CDR3 is 15 amino acids long. Researchers ran the PCR with 60 Vbeta and 13 Jbeta primers. The protocol was immunoSEQ multiplex PCR, while the TCRdb copy is restricted to in-frame clones and leaves out a portion. The data hold under 200,000 clones, with approximately 71% observed a single time. This sample was taken from a study of cytomegalovirus exposure and HLA in healthy donors. Study-wide background: A data release that came early held some 84 million unique TCRs from HLA-typed donors. Study-level points and caveats: In a later analysis, HLA-associated beta chains showed higher expansion and lower generation probabilities than comparable chains. Across all donors, roughly uniform sequencing depth was an assumption of the presence/absence analyses. According to reports, the classifier identified cytomegalovirus status with high specificity and sensitivity.

V gene TRBV2 combines with J gene TRBJ2-3; TRBD2 matches 7 bases. Sequences were obtained from PBMCs. This receptor was taken from a woman aged 40 to 50 in good health and CMV-seropositive. CDR3 DNA sequence: TGTGCCAGCAGTGATTTACGGGGAGGGACAGATACGCAGTATTTT. Its protein product is CASSDLRGGTDTQYF.